The 24 T cell receptor beta chains below all came from one sample that was sequenced in a study of control samples from healthy donors and cancer patients. Data came from immunoSEQ multiplex PCR; TCRdb stores just in-frame clones and leaves some out. The table lists fewer than 300,000 clones, more than 65% of them singletons. Sequencing used PBMCs. The receptors here all came from a woman aged 55-69 years with lung cancer.

V is TRBV10-1 and J is TRBJ2-5; TRBD2 might be the D (6 bases). Germline CDR1 WNHNN, CDR2 SYGVQD (reference sequence). This CDR3 spans 14 amino acids. V lost 8 bases to trimming and J lost 1 base, with 14 bases between them. The CDR3 spells CASGSGSTQETQYF. CDR3 nucleotide sequence: TGCGCCAGCGGTAGCGGATCCACCCAAGAGACCCAGTACTTC.

This clone has only one observation. The chain has TRBV4-2 and TRBJ1-6, with a weak D call TRBD1 (5 bases). V was cut by 2 bases and J by 0 bases, with 11 bases left in between. CDR3 length: 17 amino acids. Germline V lookup: CDR1 LGHNA, CDR2 YNFKEQ. CDR3 bases: TGTGCCAGCAGCCAAATCGTTCAGGGCTCCTATAATTCACCCCTCCACTTT. Its protein is CASSQIVQGSYNSPLHF.

This chain joins TRBV7-9 and TRBJ1-4; 7 positions agree with TRBD1. Germline V lookup: CDR1 SEHNR, CDR2 FQNEAQ (reference sequence). Unmatched junction bases numbered 6, after V lost 5 bases and J lost 6 bases. This CDR3 has 14 residues. The CDR3 here is CASSPGGGDEKLFF. The CDR3, as DNA: TGTGCCAGCAGCCCAGGGGGGGGAGATGAAAAACTGTTTTTT.

The chain carries TRBV9 and TRBJ1-2; 9 bases are a match to TRBD1. Germline values: CDR1 SGDLS, CDR2 YYNGEE. J was trimmed by 7 bases and V by 4 bases; bases with no gene match: 11. There are 15 residues in the CDR3. CDR3 amino acids: CASSLGGQGNRGYTF. The CDR3 nucleotides are TGTGCCAGCAGCCTAGGGGGACAGGGAAATCGTGGCTACACCTTC.

The rearrangement joins TRBV28 to TRBJ1-2; TRBD1 matches 9 bases. The CDR3 contains 17 residues. V dropped 4 bases and J dropped 4; count of bases not matched to a gene: 13. In germline, CDR1 is MDHEN, CDR2 SYDVKM. CDR3 protein: CASSYPSQGATTYGYTF. DNA of the CDR3: TGTGCCAGCAGTTATCCATCACAGGGGGCAACCACCTATGGCTACACCTTC.

CDR3 residues: CASIYGRKGLGFGYTF. CDR3 nucleotide sequence: TGTGCCAGCATCTATGGGCGGAAGGGGTTAGGCTTTGGCTACACCTTC. This chain links TRBV11-2 with TRBJ1-2; a weak D match, TRBD1 (5 bases). CDR1 and CDR2 (germline): SGHAT, FQNNGV. The CDR3 runs to 16 residues. V lost 7 bases and J lost 7, with 25 bases in between. The full variable domain, rest sourced from reference TRBV11-2 and TRBJ1-2, is EAGVAQSPRYKIIEKRQSVAFWCNPISGHATLYWYQQILGQGPKLLIQFQNNGVVDDSQLPKDRFSAERLKGVDSTLKIQPAKLEDSAVYLCASIYGRKGLGFGYTFGSGTRLTVV.

Concerning this clone: Other DNA sequences of this sample code for an identical CDR3. This chain uses TRBV24-1 with TRBJ1-1; no reliable D call. This CDR3 is 13 amino acids long. V was trimmed by 2 bases and J by 0 bases, leaving 3 bases between them. Germline values: CDR1 KGHDR, CDR2 SFDVKD. The CDR3 is CATSDSMNTEAFF. Here the CDR3 DNA reads TGTGCCACCAGTGATTCGATGAACACTGAAGCTTTCTTT.

The genes are TRBV21-1 and TRBJ1-2; the table assigns TRBD1, which was not confirmed against the DNA. TRBV21-1 is a pseudogene locus. This CDR3 region has 15 residues. The CDR3 DNA reads as TGTGCCAGCAGCACCGGGACAGGGCCCCCTTATGGCTACACCTTC. Protein product: CASSTGTGPPYGYTF.

This clone has just one count. The chain uses TRBV4-1 and TRBJ1-6, with D unclear. From germline, CDR1 is MGHRA and CDR2 YSYEKL. The CDR3 has 14 residues. Trimming took 1 base from V and 5 from J, leaving 6 bases between them. The CDR3 DNA follows: TGCGCCAGCAGCCAAGCCCAAAATAATTCACCCCTCCACTTT. The encoded protein is CASSQAQNNSPLHF.

In this sample, this clone turned up a few times. V gene TRBV5-1 combines with J gene TRBJ2-5, with D tentatively TRBD1 or TRBD2 (5 bases each). This CDR3 region has 15 residues. V was trimmed by 4 bases and J by 4 bases, leaving 17 bases between them. CDR1 is SGHRS and CDR2 is YFSETQ in the germline V gene. The CDR3 region is CASSGGRVALETQYF. DNA of the CDR3: TGCGCCAGCAGCGGGGGACGGGTCGCTTTAGAGACCCAGTACTTC.

This clone was seen only a few times. The chain is built from TRBV7-9 and TRBJ2-7; 8 bases match TRBD1. Germline assignment: CDR1 SEHNR and CDR2 FQNEAQ (reference sequence). V was clipped by 5 bases and J by 1 base; unmatched bases: 13. The length of the CDR3 is 17 residues. DNA for the CDR3: TGTGCCAGCAGCGCGCAACTTTCAGGGGGCAGGTCCTACGAGCAGTACTTC. Translation gives CASSAQLSGGRSYEQYF.

The gene calls are TRBV5-6 and TRBJ1-4, with D uncertain. The CDR3 is 14 amino acids. V was shortened by 0 bases and J by 5 bases, with 8 bases between the two germline ends. CDR1 is SGHDT, CDR2 YYEEEE, per germline. The CDR3 sequence: CASSLASRNEKLFF. Here the CDR3 DNA reads TGTGCCAGCAGCTTGGCTTCTCGGAATGAAAAACTGTTTTTT.

The V gene is TRBV7-6, the J gene TRBJ2-3, with 9 bases identical to TRBD2. This CDR3 region has 16 residues. After removal of 2 bases from V and 4 bases from J, the junction contained 7 bases not matched to a gene. Germline CDR1 reads SGHVS; CDR2 reads FNYEAQ. The CDR3 here is CASSLSGGGAPDTQYF. CDR3 DNA sequence: TGTGCCAGCAGCTTATCGGGCGGGGGGGCCCCAGATACGCAGTATTTT.

This chain uses TRBV15 with TRBJ1-3; D may be TRBD1 (6 bases). The V gene lost 1 base and the J gene lost 0 bases, with 10 bases spanning the gap. This CDR3 has 16 residues. Germline CDR1 LNHNV, CDR2 YYDKDF (reference sequence). CDR3 loop: CATSRGGQPSGNTIYF. The CDR3 region has the DNA TGTGCCACCAGCAGAGGGGGGCAGCCCTCTGGAAACACCATATATTTT.

The V call is TRBV19, the J call TRBJ2-7; tentatively, D is TRBD1 (6 bases). V shed 4 bases and J shed 5 bases, with 18 bases lying between them. CDR3 length equals 15 residues. Germline values: CDR1 LNHDA, CDR2 SQIVND (reference sequence). CDR3 coding DNA: TGTGCCAGTAGTACCCGAACAGGGATCGGCCACGAGCAGTACTTC. Translated: CASSTRTGIGHEQYF.

CDR3 sequence reads: CASSQQGSYGYTF. The CDR3 bases are TGTGCCAGCAGCCAGCAGGGATCCTATGGCTACACCTTC. This chain joins TRBV4-2 and TRBJ1-2; the D gene is possibly TRBD1 (5 bases). Looked up from germline, CDR1 is LGHNA and CDR2 is YNFKEQ. CDR3 length: 13 amino acids. Trimming took 3 bases from V and 4 from J, leaving 9 bases between them.

The rearrangement links TRBV5-5 to TRBJ1-5; weak D call: TRBD1 (5 bases). This CDR3 spans 13 amino acids. CDR1 and CDR2 from the germline V gene are SGHKS and YYEKEE (reference sequence). V lost 4 bases to trimming and J lost 2 bases, with 7 bases between them. CDR3 in amino acids: CASSRDGNQPQHF. CDR3 in DNA: TGTGCCAGCAGCAGGGACGGCAATCAGCCCCAGCATTTT.

V is TRBV20-1 and J is TRBJ1-2; a weak D match, TRBD1 (5 bases). This CDR3 contains 13 residues. Germline values: CDR1 DFQATT, CDR2 SNEGSKA (reference sequence). V was trimmed by 3 bases and J by 3 bases, leaving 11 bases between them. This chain's CDR3 is CSASDRGDYGYTF. The DNA of the CDR3 is TGCAGTGCTAGTGATAGGGGAGACTATGGCTACACCTTC.

J is TRBJ1-1 and V is TRBV5-4, with unresolved D. CDR3 length equals 13 residues. V was trimmed by 1 base and J by 1 base, leaving 5 bases between them. CDR1 is SGHNT, CDR2 YYREEE, per germline (reference sequence). The CDR3 DNA follows: TGTGCCAGCAGCTTGTGGGGGAACACTGAAGCTTTCTTT. Translating gives CASSLWGNTEAFF.

The genes are TRBV18 and TRBJ1-1; possibly TRBD1 for D (5 bases). Between the trimmed V and J ends, which lost 3 bases and 5 bases, there was a span of 16 bases. This CDR3 region has 15 residues. Germline V lookup: CDR1 KGHSH, CDR2 LQKENI. CDR3: CASSPRDKGWTEAFF. The CDR3 DNA sequence: TGTGCCAGCTCACCGCGGGATAAGGGGTGGACTGAAGCTTTCTTT.

The V gene is TRBV5-1, the J gene TRBJ2-1; 10 bases match TRBD2. Germline trimming cut 4 bases from V and 9 bases from J; bases unmatched to any gene: 4. CDR3 length equals 13 residues. CDR1 SGHRS and CDR2 YFSETQ come from the germline V gene. CDR3 sequence reads: CASSISSGSEQFF. CDR3 nucleotide sequence: TGCGCCAGCAGCATCTCTAGCGGGAGTGAGCAGTTCTTC.

This chain uses TRBV3-1 (or the pseudogene TRBV3-2) with TRBJ1-3; D is ambiguous. This CDR3 comprises 18 residues. V shed 1 base and J shed 0 bases, with 16 bases lying between them. Germline loops: CDR1 LGHDT, CDR2 YNNKEL (reference sequence). In nucleotides, the CDR3 is TGTGCCAGCAGCCAAGTATTTCTAAAGGCGGTCTCTGGAAACACCATATATTTT. Its translation is CASSQVFLKAVSGNTIYF.

The chain combines TRBV7-2 with TRBJ2-7, with D tentatively TRBD2 (6 bases). The CDR3 sequence is 18 residues long. V lost 2 bases, J lost 3 bases, and 23 bases lay in between. In germline, CDR1 is SGHTA, CDR2 FQGNSA. The chain's CDR3 is CASSLRPSDTLASYEQYF. DNA for the CDR3: TGTGCCAGCAGCTTAAGGCCTAGCGATACCCTTGCGAGCTACGAGCAGTACTTC.

This chain joins TRBV6-5 and TRBJ2-3, with 7 bases matching TRBD2. V shed 7 bases and J 0 bases; nucleotides not matched to a gene: 7. The V gene's germline CDR1 is MNHEY and CDR2 SVGAGI. The CDR3 is 15 amino acids. For the CDR3, the DNA is TGTGCCAGCACATACTTTAGCGGGAGCACAGATACGCAGTATTTT. Translated, it gives CASTYFSGSTDTQYF.